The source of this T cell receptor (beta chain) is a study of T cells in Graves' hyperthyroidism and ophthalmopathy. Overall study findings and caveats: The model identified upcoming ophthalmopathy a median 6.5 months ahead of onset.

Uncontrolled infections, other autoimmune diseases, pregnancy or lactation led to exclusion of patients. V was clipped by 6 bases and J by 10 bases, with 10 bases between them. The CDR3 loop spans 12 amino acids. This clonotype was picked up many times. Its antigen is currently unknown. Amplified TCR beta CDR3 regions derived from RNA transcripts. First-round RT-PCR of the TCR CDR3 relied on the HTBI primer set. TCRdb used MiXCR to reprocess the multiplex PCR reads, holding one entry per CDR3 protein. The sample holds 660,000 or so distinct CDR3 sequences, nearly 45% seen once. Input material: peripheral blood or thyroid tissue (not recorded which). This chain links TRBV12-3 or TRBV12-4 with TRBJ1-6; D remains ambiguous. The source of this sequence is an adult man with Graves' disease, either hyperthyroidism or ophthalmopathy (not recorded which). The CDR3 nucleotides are TGTGCCAGCAGCTGGATCCCCTCACCCCTCCACTTT. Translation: CASSWIPSPLHF.